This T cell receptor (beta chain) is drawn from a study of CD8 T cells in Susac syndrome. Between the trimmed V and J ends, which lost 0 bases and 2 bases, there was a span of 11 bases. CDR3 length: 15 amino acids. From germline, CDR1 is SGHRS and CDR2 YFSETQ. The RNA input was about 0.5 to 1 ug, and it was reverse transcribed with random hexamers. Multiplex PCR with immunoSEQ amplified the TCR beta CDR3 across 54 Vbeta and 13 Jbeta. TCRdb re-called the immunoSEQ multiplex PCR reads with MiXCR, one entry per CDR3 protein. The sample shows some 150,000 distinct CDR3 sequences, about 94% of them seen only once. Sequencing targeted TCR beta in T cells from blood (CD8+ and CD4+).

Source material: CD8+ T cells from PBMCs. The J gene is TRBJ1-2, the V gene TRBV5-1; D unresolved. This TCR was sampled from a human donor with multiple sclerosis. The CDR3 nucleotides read TGCGCCAGCAGCTTGGAATCTGTCAGGAACTATGGCTACACCTTC. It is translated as CASSLESVRNYGYTF.